Listed here are 32 T cell receptor beta chains from one sample, sequenced in a study of blood T cell repertoires in COVID-19 (dated by TCRdb to the early 2020s). Library preparation employed the immunoSEQ multiplex PCR assay. What TCRdb holds here is the immuneACCESS table cut down to in-frame rearrangements. Part of the clones is not present; checked against another copy, under half of the missing clones reflect an unresolved V gene, and the others are unexplained. The sample has about 220,000 clones on record, around four fifths of them singletons. Roughly 7.6% of the sample goes to the ten largest clones. The sample comprised peripheral blood. These receptors were collected from a woman aged 45-60 years with acute or convalescent COVID-19.

The chain combines TRBV5-4 with TRBJ2-7; 9 nucleotides align to TRBD2. V shed 4 bases and J 5 bases; nucleotides not matched to a gene: 7. The germline CDR1 and CDR2 sequences are SGHNT and YYREEE (reference sequence). The CDR3 covers 14 residues. The CDR3 DNA is TGTGCCAGCAGCCCCGGACTAGCGCAGAACGAGCAGTACTTC. Amino acids: CASSPGLAQNEQYF.

The chain recombines TRBV28 with TRBJ2-1; 7 bases line up with TRBD2. This CDR3 comprises 15 residues. Germline assignment: CDR1 MDHEN and CDR2 SYDVKM. V was clipped by 4 bases and J by 10 bases; unmatched bases: 13. CDR3 protein: CASSSPAGRSDEQFF. DNA for the CDR3: TGTGCCAGCAGTTCCCCAGCGGGAAGGTCGGACGAGCAGTTCTTC.

This sequence joins TRBV7-9 and TRBJ2-7, with 16 bases identical to TRBD2. The ends lost 4 bases at V and 0 bases at J; junction bases unmatched: 9. CDR1 and CDR2 from the germline V gene are SEHNR and FQNEAQ (reference sequence). CDR3 length equals 19 residues. CDR3 region: CASSSDPGLAGGSSYEQYF. CDR3 nucleotides: TGTGCCAGCAGCTCCGACCCGGGACTAGCGGGAGGGAGCTCCTACGAGCAGTACTTC.

The chain joins TRBV5-1 to TRBJ1-2; TRBD1 is a possible D gene (5 bases). The V and J ends lost 3 bases and 6 bases respectively, with 15 bases between them. The CDR3 length is 14 residues. Germline assignment: CDR1 SGHRS and CDR2 YFSETQ. The CDR3 loop is CASSSGTEGHGYTF. The CDR3 DNA reads TGCGCCAGCAGCTCGGGGACGGAGGGGCATGGCTACACCTTC.

The gene calls are TRBV19 and TRBJ2-2, with D possibly TRBD1 on 6 matching bases. The V end was cut by 9 bases, the J end by 1 base, with 15 bases between. Looked up from germline, CDR1 is LNHDA and CDR2 is SQIVND (reference sequence). CDR3 length: 15 residues. The CDR3 DNA follows: TGTGCCAGCACCCCGGGACAAATGAACACCGGGGAGCTGTTTTTT. As protein: CASTPGQMNTGELFF.

The V gene is TRBV2, the J gene TRBJ1-5; unclear D gene. CDR1 is SNHLY, CDR2 FYNNEI, per germline. CDR3 length: 13 amino acids. The V end was cut by 1 base, the J end by 7 bases, with 8 bases between. The CDR3 sequence: CASSEVRGQPQHF. In nucleotides, the CDR3 is TGTGCCAGCAGTGAAGTGAGAGGCCAGCCCCAGCATTTT.

The chain carries TRBV5-1 and TRBJ2-4; TRBD1 might be the D (6 bases). Germline CDR1 is SGHRS and CDR2 is YFSETQ. V was trimmed by 3 bases and J by 0 bases, leaving 16 bases between them. The CDR3 extends over 17 amino acids. The CDR3: CASSSRTGSLAKNIQYF. The DNA for the CDR3 is TGCGCCAGCAGCTCCCGCACAGGGTCCCTAGCCAAAAACATTCAGTACTTC.

V is TRBV5-6 and J is TRBJ2-3; 11 bases are a match to TRBD2. Germline V CDR1 and CDR2: SGHDT, YYEEEE. V was pared by 2 bases and J by 6 bases, with 5 bases of the junction left unmatched. The CDR3 consists of 15 residues. The CDR3 nucleotides read TGTGCCAGCAGCTTACTAGCGGGAGTAGATGATACGCAGTATTTT. Translating it yields CASSLLAGVDDTQYF.

This rearrangement joins TRBV20-1 to TRBJ2-7; 8 nucleotides line up with TRBD2. V dropped 3 bases and J dropped 1; count of bases not matched to a gene: 8. There are 15 residues in the CDR3. The germline V gene has CDR1 DFQATT and CDR2 SNEGSKA (reference sequence). CDR3: CSASDGGRTSYEQYF. DNA of the CDR3: TGCAGTGCTAGTGACGGCGGGAGGACTTCCTACGAGCAGTACTTC.

The chain links TRBV30 to TRBJ2-1, with TRBD2 matching over 8 bases. The CDR3 is 14 residues long. V was pared by 2 bases and J by 4 bases, with 4 bases of the junction left unmatched. Looked up from germline, CDR1 is GTSNPN and CDR2 is SVGIG (reference sequence). The CDR3 region is CAWSPSGHYNEQFF. CDR3 DNA sequence: TGTGCCTGGAGTCCTAGCGGGCATTACAATGAGCAGTTCTTC. The whole variable domain, filled in from reference TRBV30 and TRBJ2-1, reads SQTIHQWPATLVQPVGSPLSLECTVEGTSNPNLYWYRQAAGRGLQLLFYSVGIGQISSEVPQNLSASRPQDRQFILSSKKLLLSDSGFYLCAWSPSGHYNEQFFGPGTRLTVL.

The V and J genes are TRBV6-6 and TRBJ2-7; 10 nucleotides align to TRBD1. The germline V gene has CDR1 MNHNY and CDR2 SVGAGI (reference sequence). The CDR3 covers 14 residues. V was clipped by 5 bases and J by 6 bases; unmatched bases: 7. The DNA of the CDR3 is TGTGCCAGCAGTGACCGGACAGGGGGTGTCGAGCAGTACTTC. Translating it yields CASSDRTGGVEQYF.

This clone appeared once. The chain is built from TRBV9 and TRBJ2-1, with D possibly being TRBD1 (5 bases). CDR3 length: 16 amino acids. Germline CDR1 and CDR2: SGDLS and YYNGEE. Trimming shortened V by 3 bases and J by 8 bases, and 21 bases separated the two germline ends. CDR3 nucleotide sequence: TGTGCCAGCAGCGGTATGGGGTCTGGTGGACACGATGAGCAGTTCTTC. Translated: CASSGMGSGGHDEQFF.

The rearrangement joins TRBV27 to TRBJ2-6; TRBD1 matches at 12 bases. V was clipped by 2 bases and J by 1 base; unmatched bases: 3. The germline V gene has CDR1 MNHEY and CDR2 SMNVEV (reference sequence). The CDR3 loop spans 18 amino acids. CDR3: CASSLLGQGASGANVLTF. The CDR3 DNA sequence: TGTGCCAGCAGTTTACTGGGACAGGGGGCGTCTGGGGCCAACGTCCTGACTTTC.

CDR3 in amino acids: CASSPLAGGNNEQFF. DNA for the CDR3: TGTGCCAGCAGTCCACTAGCGGGAGGGAACAATGAGCAGTTCTTC. The V call is TRBV7-3, the J call TRBJ2-1, with 13 bases identical to TRBD2. CDR1 is SGHTA and CDR2 is FQGTGA in the germline V gene. The V and J ends lost 6 bases and 5 bases, in that order; junction bases with no gene match: 4. The CDR3 covers 15 residues.

This clone occurred once. The chain couples TRBV7-9 to TRBJ2-7, with TRBD2 identical over 8 bases. The V gene end was trimmed by 5 bases and the J gene end by 1 base; junction bases not matched to a gene: 7. Germline CDR1 and CDR2: SEHNR and FQNEAQ (reference sequence). This CDR3 has 15 amino acids. DNA for the CDR3: TGTGCCAGCAGCAGGAGCGGGAGCCTTTCCTACGAGCAGTACTTC. This codes for CASSRSGSLSYEQYF.

The rearrangement links TRBV5-1 to TRBJ2-1; D uncertain. V gave up 4 bases and J gave up 10 bases, with 9 bases separating them. Germline V gene lookup returns CDR1 SGHRS and CDR2 YFSETQ. There are 11 residues in the CDR3. This CDR3 is CASSLRVEQFF. CDR3 in DNA: TGCGCCAGCAGCCTCCGGGTCGAGCAGTTCTTC.

This chain links TRBV5-4 with TRBJ2-3; TRBD2 agrees at 12 bases. Losses at the gene ends were 4 bases for V and 0 bases for J; bases not matched to a gene: 9. The CDR3 contains 18 residues. CDR1 and CDR2 from the germline V gene are SGHNT and YYREEE (reference sequence). The CDR3 region is CASSVPSLAGGSTDTQYF. The CDR3 bases are TGTGCCAGCAGCGTCCCATCACTAGCGGGAGGAAGCACAGATACGCAGTATTTT.

The chain couples TRBV11-1 to TRBJ2-7, with D possibly matching TRBD1 (8 bases). The ends were cut back, 5 bases at V and 3 bases at J, with 14 bases in the middle. This CDR3 comprises 14 residues. CDR1 SGHAT and CDR2 FQDESV come from the germline V gene (reference sequence). The CDR3 DNA reads as TGTGCCAGCAGCGGACAGGGAGGGGTCTACGAGCAGTACTTC. It encodes CASSGQGGVYEQYF.

The genes are TRBV19 and TRBJ2-5; a weak D match, TRBD2 (5 bases). V lost 4 bases and J lost 3, with 9 bases in between. From germline, CDR1 is LNHDA and CDR2 SQIVND (reference sequence). The CDR3 consists of 13 residues. CDR3 loop: CASSKFGEETQYF. The CDR3 DNA sequence: TGTGCCAGTAGTAAATTCGGGGAAGAGACCCAGTACTTC.

This clone has only one observation. The chain is built from TRBV23-1 and TRBJ2-7; 7 bases are shared with TRBD2. TRBV23-1 is flagged as an ORF with uncertain function. Unmatched junction bases numbered 23, after V lost 0 bases and J lost 3 bases. The CDR3 loop spans 21 amino acids. The CDR3 coding sequence is TGCGCCAGCAGTCAATCTAGGAGGGGTTGGCGGGACTATGGGGGGGACTACGAGCAGTACTTC. This encodes CASSQSRRGWRDYGGDYEQYF.

This clone turned up a few times. The chain employs TRBV19 and TRBJ1-3; TRBD1 matches 7 bases. V was clipped by 6 bases and J by 0 bases; unmatched bases: 8. The CDR3 covers 16 residues. Germline V CDR1 and CDR2: LNHDA, SQIVND (reference sequence). This CDR3 is CASRGTDLRSGNTIYF. The CDR3 DNA sequence: TGTGCCAGTAGGGGGACAGACCTTCGCTCTGGAAACACCATATATTTT.

The rearrangement joins TRBV2 to TRBJ2-7; 8 positions match TRBD2. Germline values: CDR1 SNHLY, CDR2 FYNNEI. The CDR3 is 15 residues long. V was clipped by 2 bases and J by 6 bases; unmatched bases: 9. The CDR3: CASSETRTSGGEQYF. In DNA form, the CDR3 reads TGTGCCAGCAGTGAAACCCGCACTAGCGGCGGCGAGCAGTACTTC.

This clone was seen just once. The chain is built from TRBV11-3 and TRBJ2-2; D possibly corresponds to TRBD1 (7 bases). The germline gives CDR1 SGHNT, CDR2 YENEEA. The CDR3 loop spans 16 amino acids. Trimming took 7 bases from V and 4 from J, leaving 19 bases between them. CDR3 bases: TGTGCCAGCACCACCTGGGGTCAGGGGGGCACCGGGGAGCTGTTTTTT. The encoded protein is CASTTWGQGGTGELFF. The variable domain in full, with the rest retrieved from reference TRBV11-3 and TRBJ2-2, is EAGVVQSPRYKIIEKKQPVAFWCNPISGHNTLYWYLQNLGQGPELLIRYENEEAVDDSQLPKDRFSAERLKGVDSTLKIQPAELGDSAVYLCASTTWGQGGTGELFFGEGSRLTVL.

V is TRBV10-1 and J is TRBJ2-1; 9 bases fit TRBD2. This CDR3 is built from 15 residues. The germline V gene has CDR1 WNHNN and CDR2 SYGVQD (reference sequence). Germline trimming cut 6 bases from V and 9 bases from J; bases unmatched to any gene: 12. CDR3 bases: TGCGCCAGCAGCGTCGCGGGAGGGCCTGGCAGTGAGCAGTTCTTC. Encoded protein: CASSVAGGPGSEQFF.

The V gene is TRBV18, the J gene TRBJ2-7; 8 bases match TRBD1. There are 16 residues in the CDR3. CDR1 KGHSH and CDR2 LQKENI come from the germline V gene. V shed 6 bases, J shed 2 bases, and the junction held 12 bases outside the gene matches. The CDR3 spells CASSQTRGQAAYEQYF. The DNA for the CDR3 is TGTGCCAGCTCCCAAACCAGGGGGCAGGCGGCCTACGAGCAGTACTTC.

This clone was seen only once. The chain carries TRBV7-6 and TRBJ2-3; TRBD2 agrees at 11 bases. The germline CDR1 and CDR2 sequences are SGHVS and FNYEAQ. The CDR3 is 16 amino acids. Trimming took 5 bases from V and 5 from J; bases not matched to a gene: 9. This CDR3 is CASSQRTSGPLDTQYF. The CDR3 DNA sequence: TGTGCCAGCAGCCAGAGGACTAGCGGGCCATTAGATACGCAGTATTTT.

The chain employs TRBV11-2 and TRBJ2-7, with 11 bases fitting TRBD2. The germline gives CDR1 SGHAT, CDR2 FQNNGV. The junction had 14 bases not matched to a gene; V was cut back by 3 bases and J by 1 base. The CDR3 consists of 19 residues. The CDR3 bases are TGTGCCAGCAGCTTTGAGACTAGCGGGACAAGGTGGGCATCCTACGAGCAGTACTTC. As protein: CASSFETSGTRWASYEQYF. Together with reference TRBV11-2 and TRBJ2-7, the CDR3 gives the full variable domain: EAGVAQSPRYKIIEKRQSVAFWCNPISGHATLYWYQQILGQGPKLLIQFQNNGVVDDSQLPKDRFSAERLKGVDSTLKIQPAKLEDSAVYLCASSFETSGTRWASYEQYFGPGTRLTVT.

This clone was counted a single time. V and J are TRBV9 and TRBJ1-4, with a tentative D call TRBD1 (5 bases). In germline, CDR1 is SGDLS, CDR2 YYNGEE. This CDR3 spans 16 amino acids. Trimming removed 4 bases from V and 7 bases from J, with 20 bases in between. In DNA form, the CDR3 reads TGTGCCAGCAGCCCCGCGGGGTCCACCGGGGGTGAAAAACTGTTTTTT. This encodes CASSPAGSTGGEKLFF.

The chain couples TRBV2 to TRBJ2-3; D is ambiguous. This CDR3 has 14 residues. Germline CDR1 reads SNHLY; CDR2 reads FYNNEI. The V and J ends lost 0 bases and 0 bases respectively, with 4 bases between them. CDR3 sequence (DNA): TGTGCCAGCAGTGAAGCGGGCAGCACAGATACGCAGTATTTT. Protein: CASSEAGSTDTQYF.

The gene calls are TRBV6-6 and TRBJ2-7; 10 positions match TRBD1. The CDR3 spans 13 residues. J was trimmed by 0 bases and V by 11 bases; bases with no gene match: 4. CDR1 is MNHNY, CDR2 SVGAGI, per germline (reference sequence). Written as DNA, the CDR3 is TGTGCCGGAAGGACAGGGGGCTCCTACGAGCAGTACTTC. It translates to CAGRTGGSYEQYF.

The J gene is TRBJ2-3, the V gene TRBV5-1; 12 nucleotides agree with TRBD2. Trimming removed 4 bases from V and 1 base from J; junction bases left unmatched: 4. The CDR3 covers 16 residues. Germline CDR1 SGHRS, CDR2 YFSETQ. The CDR3 nucleotides are TGCGCCAGCAGCACGCGGACTAGCGGGGGCACAGATACGCAGTATTTT. Translating it yields CASSTRTSGGTDTQYF.

The rearrangement uses TRBV3-1 (or the pseudogene TRBV3-2) and TRBJ2-7; perhaps TRBD2 as D (6 bases). V was pared by 3 bases and J by 5 bases, with 17 bases between. The CDR3 is 15 residues long. CDR1 LGHDT and CDR2 YNNKEL come from the germline V gene (reference sequence). The CDR3 sequence: CASSQIAATGDEQYF. The CDR3 coding sequence is TGTGCCAGCAGCCAGATAGCGGCGACCGGGGACGAGCAGTACTTC.